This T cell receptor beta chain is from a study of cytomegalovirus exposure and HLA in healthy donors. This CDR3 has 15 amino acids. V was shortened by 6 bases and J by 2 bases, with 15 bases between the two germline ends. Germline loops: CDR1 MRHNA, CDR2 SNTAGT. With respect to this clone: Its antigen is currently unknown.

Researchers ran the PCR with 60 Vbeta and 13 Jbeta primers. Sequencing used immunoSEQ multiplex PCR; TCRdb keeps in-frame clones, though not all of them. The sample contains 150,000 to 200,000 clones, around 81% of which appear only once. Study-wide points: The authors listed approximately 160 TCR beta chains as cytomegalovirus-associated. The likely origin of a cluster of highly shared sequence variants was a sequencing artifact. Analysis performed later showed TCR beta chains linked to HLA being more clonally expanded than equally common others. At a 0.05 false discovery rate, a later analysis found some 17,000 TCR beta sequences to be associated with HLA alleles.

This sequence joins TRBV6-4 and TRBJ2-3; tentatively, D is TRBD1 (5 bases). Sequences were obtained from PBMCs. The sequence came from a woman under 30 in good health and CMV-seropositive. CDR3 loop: CASSKGQTATDTQYF. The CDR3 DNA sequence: TGTGCCAGCAGCAAGGGGCAGACAGCCACAGATACGCAGTATTTT.